This T cell receptor (beta chain) originates from a study of OX40 agonist ivuxolimab in advanced cancers. Assay: immunoSEQ multiplex PCR; the TCRdb copy retains only in-frame clones and omits some. The repertoire holds 60,000 or so clones, with approximately 90% as singletons. Germline V CDR1 and CDR2: SNHLY, FYNNEI. Between the trimmed V and J ends, which lost 2 bases and 11 bases, there was a span of 18 bases. The CDR3 loop spans 14 amino acids. This clone was seen just once. The chain uses TRBV2 and TRBJ2-5; no clear D gene. Material: CD4+ or CD8+ T cells sorted from blood, obtained in a trial of the OX40 agonist ivuxolimab. The receptor's source is an adult with an advanced solid tumor such as melanoma, head and neck, liver or kidney cancer. In nucleotides, the CDR3 is TGTGCCAGCAGTGAATTTACTCCGGATCGTGAGCAGTACTTC. This sequence encodes CASSEFTPDREQYF.